The 2 T cell receptor beta chains reported below all come from one sample, sequenced in a study of blood T cells in healthy people across ages. The second PCR ran roughly 7 to 12 cycles with a sample-barcoded 5' primer and J-beta primers. Using its own MiXCR run on the 5' RACE reads, TCRdb lists one record per CDR3 protein. The sample lists more than 800,000 distinct CDR3 sequences, 25% to 35% seen once, with 15% to 20% in the top ten. Material for sequencing was blood. These receptors were taken from a woman over 75 in good health.

This clonotype has only a few counts. A much larger clone differs by one base, so this may be a read error. The chain couples TRBV4-3 to TRBJ2-3, with D perhaps TRBD1 or TRBD2 (6 bases each). Trimming cost V 8 bases and J 3 bases, with 18 bases left between them. This CDR3 is built from 15 residues. Germline loops: CDR1 LGHNA, CDR2 YSLEER. The CDR3 region has the DNA TGCGCCAGCCCCTTGGAGGGGGGTTCAACAGATACGCAGTATTTT. It encodes CASPLEGGSTDTQYF.

The rearrangement links TRBV6-2 or TRBV6-3 to TRBJ1-1; D might be TRBD1 (5 bases). Trimming removed 6 bases from V and 6 bases from J, with 11 bases in between. The CDR3 totals 12 residues. Germline CDR1 reads MNHEY; CDR2 reads SVGEGT. This CDR3 reads CASREWGAEAFF. Written as DNA, the CDR3 is TGTGCCAGCAGAGAATGGGGCGCTGAAGCTTTCTTT.